Sequencing of this T cell receptor (beta chain) was carried out in a study of T cell repertoires in cytomegalovirus infection. Whole-study findings and limits: Across the ex vivo response, the dominant clonotypes were HLA-C-restricted CMV-specific TCR beta clonotypes.

CDR1 and CDR2 (germline): SGHRS, YFSETQ. J lost 2 bases, V lost 3 bases, and 9 bases had no gene match. The CDR3 runs to 17 residues. This clonotype has a handful of counts. Its antigen is as yet unknown. TCRdb re-called the reads through MiXCR, storing one row per CDR3 protein. Altogether fewer than 350,000 distinct CDR3 sequences are present, 8% to 9.5% being singletons, with the ten largest covering 4.3%. The chain combines TRBV5-1 with TRBJ2-5; the match to TRBD2 covers 11 bases. The sequence derives from a human donor in good health (CMV status not recorded). Some clones in this sample may be carry-over from other donors' samples. Sequencing was carried out using PBMCs. CDR3 residues: CASSSGLLAGEQETQYF. CDR3 nucleotide sequence: TGCGCCAGCAGCTCGGGGCTACTAGCGGGGGAACAAGAGACCCAGTACTTC.